This T cell receptor (beta chain) appears in the sequencing data of a study of blood T cells in healthy people across ages. Findings and limits, study-wide: In older individuals, TCR beta diversity per million T cells was lower, falling roughly linearly with age. Naive and antigen-experienced cells could not be conclusively compared, given unsorted PBMCs.

A second PCR of about 7 to 11 cycles used a sample-barcoded 5' primer and a J-beta primer mix. TCRdb re-derived calls from the 5' RACE reads in MiXCR, one entry per CDR3 protein. In the table there are 600,000 to 850,000 distinct CDR3 sequences, approximately 25% of which are singletons. In the case of this clonotype: Its matching antigen is unknown.

This sample also appeared in a second study, on T cells of mothers and their children. That study adds: Sequencing got over 9.5 million TCR beta CDR3 reads from each mother and approximately 3 million from each child.

Sequences were obtained from blood. The sequence derives from a boy younger than 18 in good health.

The CDR3 sequence: CASSLRVNSGGAYEQFF. CDR3 DNA sequence: TGTGCCAGCAGCTTAAGGGTCAATAGCGGGGGGGCCTATGAGCAGTTCTTC. The gene calls are TRBV7-2 and TRBJ2-5; 11 bases map to TRBD2. The J call may be in error: the DNA end matches TRBJ2-1 better. The CDR3 length is 17 residues. The germline gives CDR1 SGHTA, CDR2 FQGNSA.